The T cell receptor beta chain described here comes from a study of blood T cell repertoires in COVID-19. The repertoire was sequenced with immunoSEQ multiplex PCR; TCRdb's copy has only in-frame clones and lacks some. Of 150,000 to 200,000 clones listed, approximately 84% are singletons. V was pared by 6 bases and J by 6 bases, with 11 bases between. The CDR3 spans 12 residues. CDR1 is MDHEN, CDR2 SYDVKM, per germline. The chain carries TRBV28 and TRBJ1-1; D is undetermined. Source material: peripheral blood. The TCR originated in a woman between 50 and 59 years old with COVID-19, enrolled during active disease. CDR3 region: CASSLSMAEAFF. For the CDR3, the DNA is TGTGCCAGCAGCCTTAGCATGGCTGAAGCTTTCTTT.